These T cell receptor beta chains were read from a single sample in a study of blood T cells in healthy people across ages. TCRdb processed the 5' RACE reads anew with MiXCR; each CDR3 protein has one entry. The sample has 1.5 million to 2 million distinct CDR3 sequences; approximately 30% are singletons. Specimen: blood. Receptors originate from a woman under 40 in good health. Each CDR3 is given with its conserved first and last residue. The order of the fields is clone size, J gene, D gene, V gene, CDR3 DNA, CDR3 protein. D genes are given only for firm matches. Only some rows state a clone size, as once, few, many or a class for expanded clones.

NA,TRBJ2-3,NA,TRBV7-3,TGTGCCAGCAGCCCAATCTTGGGGCTACACACAGATACGCAGTATTTT,CASSPILGLHTDTQYF
few,TRBJ2-3,NA,TRBV6-5,TGTGCCAGCAGTTACTCCTCAGGGGCTGATACGCAGTATTTT,CASSYSSGADTQYF
NA,TRBJ1-2,NA,TRBV19,TGTGCCAGTAGATTAAACAGCTATGGCTACACCTTC,CASRLNSYGYTF
NA,TRBJ2-5,TRBD2,TRBV5-4,TGTGCCAGCAGCTTGGGACTAGCGGGAAACACAGAGACCCAGTACTTC,CASSLGLAGNTETQYF
once,TRBJ1-5,NA,TRBV12-5,TGTGCTAGTGGTTTGGTACTCCGCGGGGGAGGCAGCAATCAGCCCCAGCATTTT,CASGLVLRGGGSNQPQHF
once,TRBJ2-1,TRBD2,TRBV10-2,TGCGCCAGCAGTGAGTCGACTAGCGGGGGACCAACCAATGAGCAGTTCTTC,CASSESTSGGPTNEQFF
few,TRBJ1-2,NA,TRBV20-1,TGCAGTGCTCCGGGACACAACTATGGCTACACCTTC,CSAPGHNYGYTF
many,TRBJ2-4,NA,TRBV5-1,TGCGCCAGCAGCTCTCACCGGGACGCCAAAAACATTCAGTACTTC,CASSSHRDAKNIQYF
few,TRBJ1-2,NA,TRBV11-2,TGTGCCAGCAGCCTTAGGGGCCGGGGGCAAGGTGGCTACACCTTC,CASSLRGRGQGGYTF
many,TRBJ2-4,NA,TRBV20-1,TGCAGTGCTAGAGATGGTGGAGGGCAAAACATTCAGTACTTC,CSARDGGGQNIQYF
NA,TRBJ2-3,NA,TRBV28,TGTGCCAGCAGTTTCCGCCAGAGCACAGATACGCAGTATTTT,CASSFRQSTDTQYF
many,TRBJ2-1,NA,TRBV12-3/TRBV12-4,TGTGCCAGCAGTTTAGCGTGGCAGAAGGATGAGCAGTTCTTC,CASSLAWQKDEQFF
few,TRBJ1-4,NA,TRBV7-3,TGTGCCAGCAGCTTAGGAGGGCGGGAAAAACTGTTTTTT,CASSLGGREKLFF
NA,TRBJ2-3,TRBD2,TRBV29-1,TGCAGCGTTGAAGGTCCTAGCGGGAACCCAGATACGCAGTATTTT,CSVEGPSGNPDTQYF
NA,TRBJ2-7,TRBD2,TRBV2,TGTGCCAGCAGTGGGTCGAGCGGGGGGAACGAGCAGTACTTC,CASSGSSGGNEQYF
NA,TRBJ1-2,TRBD1,TRBV12-3/TRBV12-4,TGTGCCGGCAACATAGCGACAGGGGGCGGCTATGGCTACACCTTC,CAGNIATGGGYGYTF
NA,TRBJ2-5,TRBD2,TRBV3-1,TGTGCCAGCAGCCCCGGGACTAGCGGGGGGGCATTCGCTGAGACCCAGTACTTC,CASSPGTSGGAFAETQYF
NA,TRBJ1-1,NA,TRBV10-1,TGCGCCAGCAGTGGCCGGGGAACAACCTATTCTGAAGCTTTCTTT,CASSGRGTTYSEAFF
NA,TRBJ1-2,NA,TRBV12-3/TRBV12-4,TGTGCCAGCGTCGACTCCTATGGCTACACCTTC,CASVDSYGYTF
few,TRBJ1-1,NA,TRBV20-1,TGCAGTGCTATAACCCCTGGGGGGACTGAAGCTTTCTTT,CSAITPGGTEAFF
few,TRBJ1-5,NA,TRBV10-3,TGTGCCATCAGTGAGTCGGCGCAGGGTAGTCAGCCCCAGCATTTT,CAISESAQGSQPQHF
NA,TRBJ2-2,TRBD2,TRBV7-9,TGTGCCAGCAGCTTAGGCGCTAGCGGGAGTGCCGGGGAGCTGTTTTTT,CASSLGASGSAGELFF
few,TRBJ2-7,TRBD1,TRBV5-1,TGCGCCAGCAGCGGGGGACAGTTTGACGAGCAGTACTTC,CASSGGQFDEQYF
many,TRBJ2-3,NA,TRBV20-1,TGCAGTGCTAGGCGGGACTTTAGCACAGATACGCAGTATTTT,CSARRDFSTDTQYF
NA,TRBJ2-1,NA,TRBV5-1,TGCGCCAGCAGCCCTACCCGGGACCATAATGAGCAGTTCTTC,CASSPTRDHNEQFF
NA,TRBJ1-5,NA,TRBV7-2,TGTGCCAGCAGCTTACGCAGGGAGGACCCCCAGCATTTT,CASSLRREDPQHF
few,TRBJ2-3,TRBD2,TRBV6-6,TGTGCCAGCAGTTACGGGACTAGCGGCACAGATACGCAGTATTTT,CASSYGTSGTDTQYF
few,TRBJ2-1,TRBD2,TRBV7-2,TGTGCCAGCAGGTTCGGGAGGGCCAATGAGCAGTTCTTC,CASRFGRANEQFF
few,TRBJ2-5,NA,TRBV7-9,TGTGCCAGCAGCCCCCAACTAGGAGGGAACCAAGAGACCCAGTACTTC,CASSPQLGGNQETQYF
few,TRBJ2-5,NA,TRBV3-1,TGTGCCAGCAGGGACCGGTGGAGCACCCAGTACTTC,CASRDRWSTQYF
few,TRBJ1-4,NA,TRBV4-1,TGCGCCAGCAGCCAAGATATAACCTGGGGGGAAAAACTGTTTTTT,CASSQDITWGEKLFF
many,TRBJ1-2,NA,TRBV20-1,TGCAGTGCGAGCAAGGGAGGGCCTGATGGCTACACCTTC,CSASKGGPDGYTF
few,TRBJ2-5,TRBD2,TRBV5-1,TGCGCCAGCAGCTTGTCCCCAGCGGGAGGATCGGAGACCCAGTACTTC,CASSLSPAGGSETQYF
once,TRBJ1-4,NA,TRBV29-1,TGCAGCGTTGGGACGTCACCGGCTAATGAAAAACTGTTTTTT,CSVGTSPANEKLFF
many,TRBJ1-2,NA,TRBV6-1,TGTGCCAGCAGGGACTACCGGGGCCGCGACGGCTACACCTTC,CASRDYRGRDGYTF
NA,TRBJ1-1,NA,TRBV29-1,TGCAGAGCCCAAGGACAGCGACAGAACACTGAAGCTTTCTTT,CRAQGQRQNTEAFF
NA,TRBJ2-1,TRBD2,TRBV29-1,TGCAGCGTGGGGAGCGGGAGGGCCTACAATGAGCAGTTCTTC,CSVGSGRAYNEQFF
NA,TRBJ2-7,TRBD1,TRBV18,TGTGCCAGCTCACTTTCAGCCAGGACAGGCGGCTACGAGCAGTACTTC,CASSLSARTGGYEQYF
NA,TRBJ2-5,NA,TRBV5-6,TGTGCCAGCAGCCTCCCGGCGCGGGTTGAGACCCAGTACTTC,CASSLPARVETQYF
few,TRBJ1-6,NA,TRBV7-2,TGTGCCAGCAGTGGCGAGGTGGGCTATAATTCACCCCTCCACTTT,CASSGEVGYNSPLHF